This T cell receptor beta chain was observed in a study of T cells expressing NK-cell markers (TCRdb year 2020). About the study as a whole: In sorted CD3+CD56+NKG2C+, CD3+CD56+NKG2C- and CD3+CD56-NKG2C+ T-cell subsets from several donors, TCR beta-chain repertoires were profiled. All eight donors whose samples were sequenced were randomly selected healthy volunteers, three of them men and five women. Sequencing of the libraries produced 2 x 150 bp reads on Illumina HiSeq 2000/2500, MiSeq or NextSeq. Among the eight sequenced donors, seven were HCMV-seropositive and one was HCMV-seronegative. The investigation overall reported the following: In more than five donors, the dominant CD3+CD56+NKG2C+ clonotypes were found to rank among the top 10 CD8+ clonotypes and to make up roughly 1.0-7.5% of CD8+ T cells. Those dominant clonotypes were again the most abundant among CD3+CD56-NKG2C+ cells in several donors, at roughly 25-60.1%. Whether the expanded NKG2C-expressing T cell clones were specific for HCMV antigens was left unclear.

Sequences DFQATT (CDR1) and SNEGSKA (CDR2) are obtained from the germline V gene (reference sequence). The CDR3 covers 13 residues, taking in both the cysteine and the phenylalanine. The coding DNA is unavailable. To determine HCMV serostatus, a commercial ELISA kit was used to detect HCMV-specific IgG in serum. Ficoll density gradient centrifugation was used to isolate peripheral blood mononuclear cells from blood. TCRdb names Illumina HiSeq 2000 as the instrument used. 5'RACE template switching, by which a universal primer site and unique molecular identifiers were added, was used to make TCR beta cDNA libraries. Synthesis of cDNA was primed from the TCR beta constant segment and was followed by two consecutive PCR amplification steps. The paper's data handling went like this. MIGEC was used to demultiplex reads and group reads by UMI, and MiTCR was used to assemble and quantify clonotypes. To exclude erroneous sequences, any TCR cDNA sequence not supported by at least two reads was discarded. The tcR package was used for downstream repertoire analysis, with clonotypes matched between fractions based on CDR3 nucleotide sequence plus V segment. VDJmatch was used to annotate antigen specificity against VDJdb, with one amino acid substitution in CDR3 allowed. TCRdb reprocessed the raw reads; every CDR3 protein sequence is a single record, and DNA is not supplied. The V and J calls were determined by TCRdb, not by the authors. The record for this sample contains about 160,000 distinct CDR3 sequences. The top ten clonotypes cover roughly 20% of the sample.

A word on this clonotype: What antigen it recognizes has not been identified.

This TCR was recovered from a woman between 18 and 70 years old in good health. The sequencing input was blood T cells: a sorted CD56 or NKG2C T cell subset, CD4+ or CD8+ T cells, or bulk PBMC T cells (not recorded which). Here the chain combines TRBV20-1 and TRBJ2-3; without DNA, the TCRdb call of TRBD1 cannot be checked. The CDR3: CSAPGFGADTQYF.